This T cell receptor (beta chain) was sequenced during a study of blood T cell repertoires in COVID-19. Data came from immunoSEQ multiplex PCR; TCRdb stores just in-frame clones and leaves some out. The table lists 350,000 to 450,000 clones, about 90% of them singletons. The CDR3 runs 13 residues. The V and J ends lost 5 bases and 1 base respectively, with 8 bases between them. Germline CDR1 SNHLY, CDR2 FYNNEI. The source material was PBMCs or T cells enriched from blood (not recorded which). The chain has TRBV2 and TRBJ1-1, with D maybe TRBD1 (5 bases). This clonotype was sampled from a woman aged 25 to 45 who had recovered from COVID-19. The CDR3 protein is CASSTDRNTEAFF. CDR3 in DNA: TGTGCCAGCAGTACAGACAGGAACACTGAAGCTTTCTTT.